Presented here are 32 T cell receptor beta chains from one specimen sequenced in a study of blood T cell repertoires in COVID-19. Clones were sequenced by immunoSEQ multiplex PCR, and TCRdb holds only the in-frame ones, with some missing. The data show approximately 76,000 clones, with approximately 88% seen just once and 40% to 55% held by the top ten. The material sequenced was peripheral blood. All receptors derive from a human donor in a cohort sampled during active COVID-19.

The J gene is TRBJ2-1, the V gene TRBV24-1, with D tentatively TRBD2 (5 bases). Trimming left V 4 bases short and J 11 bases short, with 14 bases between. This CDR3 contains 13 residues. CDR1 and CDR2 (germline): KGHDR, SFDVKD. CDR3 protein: CATSDPPGEKQFF. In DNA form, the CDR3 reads TGTGCCACCAGTGACCCACCCGGGGAGAAGCAGTTCTTC.

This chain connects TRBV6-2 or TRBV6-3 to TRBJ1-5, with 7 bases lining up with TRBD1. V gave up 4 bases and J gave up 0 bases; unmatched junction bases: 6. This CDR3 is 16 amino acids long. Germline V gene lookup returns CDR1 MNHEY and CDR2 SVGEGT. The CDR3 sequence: CASSSGTDISNQPQHF. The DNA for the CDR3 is TGTGCCAGCAGTTCCGGGACAGATATTAGCAATCAGCCCCAGCATTTT.

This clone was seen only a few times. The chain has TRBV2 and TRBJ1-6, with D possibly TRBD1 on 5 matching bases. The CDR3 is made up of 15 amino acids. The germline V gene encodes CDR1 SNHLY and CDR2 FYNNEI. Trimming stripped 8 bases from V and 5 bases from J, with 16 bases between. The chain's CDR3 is CASQPGLGNNSPLHF. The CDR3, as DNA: TGTGCCAGCCAACCGGGACTCGGGAATAATTCACCCCTCCACTTT.

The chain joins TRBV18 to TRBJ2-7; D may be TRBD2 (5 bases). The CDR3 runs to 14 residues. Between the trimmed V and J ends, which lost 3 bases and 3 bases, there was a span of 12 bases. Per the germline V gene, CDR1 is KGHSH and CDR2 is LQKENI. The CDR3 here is CASSPLAGDYEQYF. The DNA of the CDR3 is TGTGCCAGCTCACCCCTGGCCGGGGACTACGAGCAGTACTTC.

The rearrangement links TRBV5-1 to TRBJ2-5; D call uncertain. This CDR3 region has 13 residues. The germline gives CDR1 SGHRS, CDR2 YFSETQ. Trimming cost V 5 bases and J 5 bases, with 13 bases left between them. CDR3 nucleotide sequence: TGCGCCAGCAGGGGTCCAGACGGGGAGACCCAGTACTTC. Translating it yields CASRGPDGETQYF. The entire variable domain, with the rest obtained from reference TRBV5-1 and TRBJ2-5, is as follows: KAGVTQTPRYLIKTRGQQVTLSCSPISGHRSVSWYQQTPGQGLQFLFEYFSETQRNKGNFPGRFSGRQFSNSRSEMNVSTLELGDSALYLCASRGPDGETQYFGPGTRLLVL.

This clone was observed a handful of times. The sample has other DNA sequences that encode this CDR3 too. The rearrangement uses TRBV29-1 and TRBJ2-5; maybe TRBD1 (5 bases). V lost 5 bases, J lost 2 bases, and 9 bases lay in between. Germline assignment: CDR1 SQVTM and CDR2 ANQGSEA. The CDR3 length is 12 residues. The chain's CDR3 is CSVSQGQETQYF. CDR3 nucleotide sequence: TGCAGCGTTTCTCAGGGACAAGAGACCCAGTACTTC.

CDR3 in amino acids: CASSKSRAGGDEQFF. In DNA form, the CDR3 reads TGTGCCAGCAGCAAGTCCAGGGCGGGAGGGGATGAGCAGTTCTTC. The chain joins TRBV6-5 to TRBJ2-1, with 9 bases that match TRBD2. The CDR3 consists of 15 residues. Trimming at V came to 6 bases and at J to 8 bases, leaving 11 bases not matched to a gene. Germline values: CDR1 MNHEY, CDR2 SVGAGI.

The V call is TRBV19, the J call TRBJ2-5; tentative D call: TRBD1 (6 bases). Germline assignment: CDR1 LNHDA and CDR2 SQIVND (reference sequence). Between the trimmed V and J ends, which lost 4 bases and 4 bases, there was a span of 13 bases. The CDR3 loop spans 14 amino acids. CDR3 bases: TGTGCCAGTAGTACTGGACAGTTAGGAGAGACCCAGTACTTC. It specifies CASSTGQLGETQYF.

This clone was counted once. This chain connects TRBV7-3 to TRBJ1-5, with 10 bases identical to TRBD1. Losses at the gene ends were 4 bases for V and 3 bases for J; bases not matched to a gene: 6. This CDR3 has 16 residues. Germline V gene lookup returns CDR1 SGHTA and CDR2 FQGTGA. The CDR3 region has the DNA TGTGCCAGCAGCTCCGAGGACAGGGGGTACAATCAGCCCCAGCATTTT. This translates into CASSSEDRGYNQPQHF.

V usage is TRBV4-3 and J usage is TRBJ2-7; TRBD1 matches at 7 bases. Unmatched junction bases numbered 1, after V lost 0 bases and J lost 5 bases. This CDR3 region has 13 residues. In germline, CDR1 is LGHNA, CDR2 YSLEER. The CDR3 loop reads CASSQDQGDEQYF. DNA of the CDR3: TGCGCCAGCAGCCAAGATCAGGGGGACGAGCAGTACTTC.

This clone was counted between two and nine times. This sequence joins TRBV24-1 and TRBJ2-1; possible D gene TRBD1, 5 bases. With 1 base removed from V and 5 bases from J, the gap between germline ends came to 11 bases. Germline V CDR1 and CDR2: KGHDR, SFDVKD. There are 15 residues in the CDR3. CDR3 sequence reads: CATSDFYRSNNEQFF. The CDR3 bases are TGTGCCACCAGTGATTTCTACAGGTCTAACAATGAGCAGTTCTTC.

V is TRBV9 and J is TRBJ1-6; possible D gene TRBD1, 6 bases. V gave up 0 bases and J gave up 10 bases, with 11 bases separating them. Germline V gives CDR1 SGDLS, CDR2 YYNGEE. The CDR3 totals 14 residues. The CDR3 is CASSVAQGPSPLHF. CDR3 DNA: TGTGCCAGCAGCGTAGCACAGGGACCCTCACCCCTCCACTTT.

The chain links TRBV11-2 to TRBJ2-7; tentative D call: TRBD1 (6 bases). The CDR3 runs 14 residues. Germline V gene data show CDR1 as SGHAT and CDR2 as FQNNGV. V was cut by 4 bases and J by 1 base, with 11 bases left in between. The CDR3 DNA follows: TGTGCCAGCAGCTCCGGGACAAATTCCTACGAGCAGTACTTC. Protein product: CASSSGTNSYEQYF.

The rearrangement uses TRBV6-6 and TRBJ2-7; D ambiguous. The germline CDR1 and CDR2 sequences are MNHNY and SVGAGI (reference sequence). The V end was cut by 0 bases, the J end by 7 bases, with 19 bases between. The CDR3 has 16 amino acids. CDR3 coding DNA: TGTGCCAGCAGTTACTCGCTTTCGGCGGCCGCTTCTGAGCAGTACTTC. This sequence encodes CASSYSLSAAASEQYF.

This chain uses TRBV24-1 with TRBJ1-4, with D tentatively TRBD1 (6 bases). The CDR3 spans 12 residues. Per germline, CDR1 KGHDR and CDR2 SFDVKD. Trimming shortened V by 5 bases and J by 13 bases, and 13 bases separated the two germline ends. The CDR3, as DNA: TGTGCCACCAGTGTCCATTCGACAGGACTGTTTTTT. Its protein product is CATSVHSTGLFF.

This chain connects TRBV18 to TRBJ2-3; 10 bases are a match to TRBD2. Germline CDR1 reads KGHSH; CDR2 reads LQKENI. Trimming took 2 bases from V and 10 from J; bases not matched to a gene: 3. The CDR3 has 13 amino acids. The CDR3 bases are TGTGCCAGCTCACCAACGACTAGCGGGCCGCAGTATTTT. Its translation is CASSPTTSGPQYF.

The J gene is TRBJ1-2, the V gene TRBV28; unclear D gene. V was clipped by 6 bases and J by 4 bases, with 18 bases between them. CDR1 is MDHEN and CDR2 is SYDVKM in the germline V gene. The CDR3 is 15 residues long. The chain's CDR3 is CASSQTDLSAYGYTF. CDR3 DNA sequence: TGTGCCAGCAGCCAAACAGATCTATCGGCCTATGGCTACACCTTC.

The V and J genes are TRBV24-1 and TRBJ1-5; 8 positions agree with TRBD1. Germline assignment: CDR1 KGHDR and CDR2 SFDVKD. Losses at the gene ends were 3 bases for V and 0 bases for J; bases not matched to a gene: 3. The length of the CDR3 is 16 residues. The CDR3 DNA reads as TGTGCCACCAGTGATCCAACAGGGGGTAGCAATCAGCCCCAGCATTTT. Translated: CATSDPTGGSNQPQHF.

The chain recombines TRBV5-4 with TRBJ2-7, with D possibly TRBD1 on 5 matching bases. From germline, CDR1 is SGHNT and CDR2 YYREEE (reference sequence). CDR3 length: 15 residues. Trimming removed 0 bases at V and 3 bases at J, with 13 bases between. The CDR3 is CASSLAGNHLYEQYF. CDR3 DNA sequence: TGTGCCAGCAGCTTGGCAGGGAACCACCTCTACGAGCAGTACTTC.

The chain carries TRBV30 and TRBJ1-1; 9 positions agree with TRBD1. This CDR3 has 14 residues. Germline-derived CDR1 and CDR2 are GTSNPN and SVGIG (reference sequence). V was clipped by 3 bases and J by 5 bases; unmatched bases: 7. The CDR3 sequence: CAWRVGTGRTEAFF. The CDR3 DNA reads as TGTGCCTGGAGAGTCGGGACAGGGAGGACTGAAGCTTTCTTT.

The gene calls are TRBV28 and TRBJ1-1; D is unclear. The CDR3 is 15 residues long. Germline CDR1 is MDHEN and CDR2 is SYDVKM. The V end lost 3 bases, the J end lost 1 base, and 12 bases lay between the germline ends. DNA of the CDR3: TGTGCCAGCAGTTTCAATCCGCCAGGGAACACTGAAGCTTTCTTT. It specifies CASSFNPPGNTEAFF.

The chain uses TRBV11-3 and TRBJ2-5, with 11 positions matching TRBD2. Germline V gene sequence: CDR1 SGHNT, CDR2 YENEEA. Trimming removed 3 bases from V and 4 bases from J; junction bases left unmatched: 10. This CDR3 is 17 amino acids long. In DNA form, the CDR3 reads TGTGCCAGCAGCTTCAGCTTAGCGGGAGGGCCCGGAGAGACCCAGTACTTC. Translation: CASSFSLAGGPGETQYF.

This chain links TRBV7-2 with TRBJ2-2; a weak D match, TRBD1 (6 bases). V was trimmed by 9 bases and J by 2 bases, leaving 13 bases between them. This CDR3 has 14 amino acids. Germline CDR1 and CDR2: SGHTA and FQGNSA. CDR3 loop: CASGQRLNTGELFF. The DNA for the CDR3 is TGTGCCAGTGGACAGAGACTAAACACCGGGGAGCTGTTTTTT.

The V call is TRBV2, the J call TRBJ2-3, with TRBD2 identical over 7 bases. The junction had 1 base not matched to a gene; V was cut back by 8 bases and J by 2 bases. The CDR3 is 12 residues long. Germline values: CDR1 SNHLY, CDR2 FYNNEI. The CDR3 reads CASRDYTDTQYF. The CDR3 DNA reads TGTGCCAGCCGGGACTACACAGATACGCAGTATTTT.

This CDR3 is CASSRTAGGPDTQYF. CDR3 DNA: TGCGCCAGCAGCCGTACAGCGGGAGGGCCAGATACGCAGTATTTT. The gene calls are TRBV5-1 and TRBJ2-3; 10 bases match TRBD2. The CDR3 has 15 amino acids. V lost 4 bases, J lost 4 bases, and 6 bases stayed unmatched. Germline assignment: CDR1 SGHRS and CDR2 YFSETQ.

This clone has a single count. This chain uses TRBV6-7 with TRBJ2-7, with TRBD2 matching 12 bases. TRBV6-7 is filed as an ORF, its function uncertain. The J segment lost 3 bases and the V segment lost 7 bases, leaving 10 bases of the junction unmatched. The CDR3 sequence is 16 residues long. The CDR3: CASTPLAGGSGYEQYF. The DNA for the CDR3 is TGTGCCAGCACTCCACTAGCGGGAGGCTCCGGCTACGAGCAGTACTTC.

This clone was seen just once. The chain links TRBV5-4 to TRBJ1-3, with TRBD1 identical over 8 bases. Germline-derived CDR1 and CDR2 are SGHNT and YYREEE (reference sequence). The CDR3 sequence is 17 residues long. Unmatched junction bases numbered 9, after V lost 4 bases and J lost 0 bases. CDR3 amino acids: CASSPTTGANSGNTIYF. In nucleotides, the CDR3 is TGTGCCAGCAGCCCTACGACAGGGGCCAACTCTGGAAACACCATATATTTT.

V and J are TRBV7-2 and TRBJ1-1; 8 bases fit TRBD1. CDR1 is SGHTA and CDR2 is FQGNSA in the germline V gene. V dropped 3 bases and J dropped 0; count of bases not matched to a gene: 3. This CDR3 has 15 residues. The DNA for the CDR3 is TGTGCCAGCAGCTTTCAACAGGGGGTGAACACTGAAGCTTTCTTT. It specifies CASSFQQGVNTEAFF.

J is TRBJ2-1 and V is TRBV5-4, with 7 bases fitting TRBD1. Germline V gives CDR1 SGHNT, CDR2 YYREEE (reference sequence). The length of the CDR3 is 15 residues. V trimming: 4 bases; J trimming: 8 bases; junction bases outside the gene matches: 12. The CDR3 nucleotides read TGTGCCAGCAGCGCGACAGGGTATGGAACCGATGAGCAGTTCTTC. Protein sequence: CASSATGYGTDEQFF.

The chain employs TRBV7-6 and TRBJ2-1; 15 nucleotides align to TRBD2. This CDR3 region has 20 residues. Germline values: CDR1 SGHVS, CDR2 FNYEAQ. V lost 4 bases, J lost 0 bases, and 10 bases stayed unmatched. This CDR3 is CASSSLPGLAGGSSYNEQFF. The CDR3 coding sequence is TGTGCCAGCAGCTCTCTACCGGGACTAGCGGGAGGCAGCTCCTACAATGAGCAGTTCTTC.

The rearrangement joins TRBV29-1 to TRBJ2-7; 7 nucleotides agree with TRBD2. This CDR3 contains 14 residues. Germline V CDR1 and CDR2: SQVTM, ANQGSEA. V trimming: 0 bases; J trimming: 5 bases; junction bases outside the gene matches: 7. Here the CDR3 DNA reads TGCAGCGTTGAAGACGGGACGGGGGGACACGAGCAGTACTTC. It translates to CSVEDGTGGHEQYF.

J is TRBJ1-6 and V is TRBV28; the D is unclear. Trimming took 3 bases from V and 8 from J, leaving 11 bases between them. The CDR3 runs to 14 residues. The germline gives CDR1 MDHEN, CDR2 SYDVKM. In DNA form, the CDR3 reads TGTGCCAGCAGTTTGGGCTTGGTTTATTCACCCCTCCACTTT. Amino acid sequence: CASSLGLVYSPLHF.